The clone carrying this T cell receptor (beta chain) has a count of ten or more. One entry per CDR3 protein, called by TCRdb with MiXCR from the RT-PCR reads. The table includes about 680,000 distinct CDR3 sequences, more than 13% detected once. The CDR3 runs to 14 residues. Trimming pared 5 bases from V and 1 base from J, leaving 9 bases between. This sequence joins TRBV12-3 or TRBV12-4 and TRBJ2-4; D is uncertain. The sequence was collected from a female donor in good health, serving as a healthy control. Sequencing used memory CD4+ T cells from blood. The CDR3 DNA follows: TGTGCCAGCAGTAAACCAATTGCCAAAAACATTCAGTACTTC. This gives the protein CASSKPIAKNIQYF.